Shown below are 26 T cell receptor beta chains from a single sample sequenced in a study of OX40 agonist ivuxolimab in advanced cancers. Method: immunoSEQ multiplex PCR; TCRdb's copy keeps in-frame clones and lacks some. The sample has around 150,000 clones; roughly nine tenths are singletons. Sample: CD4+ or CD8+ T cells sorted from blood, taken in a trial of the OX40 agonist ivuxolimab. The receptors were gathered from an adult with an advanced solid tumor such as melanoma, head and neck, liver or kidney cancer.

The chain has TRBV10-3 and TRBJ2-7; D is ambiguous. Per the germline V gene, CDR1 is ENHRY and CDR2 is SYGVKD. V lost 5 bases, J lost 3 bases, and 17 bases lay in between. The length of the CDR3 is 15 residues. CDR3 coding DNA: TGTGCCATCAGTCCCGGGCAGAGCACCCTCTACGAGCAGTACTTC. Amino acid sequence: CAISPGQSTLYEQYF.

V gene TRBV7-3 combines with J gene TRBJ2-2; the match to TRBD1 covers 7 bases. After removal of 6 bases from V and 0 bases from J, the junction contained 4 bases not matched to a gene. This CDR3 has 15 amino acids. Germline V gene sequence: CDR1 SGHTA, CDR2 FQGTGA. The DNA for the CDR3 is TGTGCCAGCAGAAGGGACAGCTCGAACACCGGGGAGCTGTTTTTT. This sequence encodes CASRRDSSNTGELFF.

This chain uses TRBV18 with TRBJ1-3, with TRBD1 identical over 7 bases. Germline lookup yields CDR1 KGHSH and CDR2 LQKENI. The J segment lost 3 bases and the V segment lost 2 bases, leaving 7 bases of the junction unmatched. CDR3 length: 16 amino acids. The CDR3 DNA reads TGTGCCAGCTCACCAAACGACGGACAGGATGGAAACACCATATATTTT. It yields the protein CASSPNDGQDGNTIYF.

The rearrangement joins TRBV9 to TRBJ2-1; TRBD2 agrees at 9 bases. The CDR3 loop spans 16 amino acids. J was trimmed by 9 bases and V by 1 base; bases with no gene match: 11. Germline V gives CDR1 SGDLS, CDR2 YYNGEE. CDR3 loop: CASSVSSGLAPSEQFF. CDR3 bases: TGTGCCAGCAGCGTAAGTTCGGGACTAGCCCCCAGTGAGCAGTTCTTC.

The DNA for the CDR3 is TGTGCCAGCAGTTCTGAGATCGAAAAACTGTTTTTT. This sequence encodes CASSSEIEKLFF. The rearrangement uses TRBV6-6 and TRBJ1-4; D not resolved. The ends were cut back, 4 bases at V and 8 bases at J, with 8 bases in the middle. The germline V gene has CDR1 MNHNY and CDR2 SVGAGI (reference sequence). CDR3 length: 12 residues.

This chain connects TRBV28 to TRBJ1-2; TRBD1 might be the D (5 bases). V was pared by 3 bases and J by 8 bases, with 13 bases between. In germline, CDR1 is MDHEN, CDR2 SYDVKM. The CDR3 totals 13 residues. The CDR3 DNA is TGTGCCAGCAGTTTGGGGCGAAGGGGCGGCTACACCTTC. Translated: CASSLGRRGGYTF.

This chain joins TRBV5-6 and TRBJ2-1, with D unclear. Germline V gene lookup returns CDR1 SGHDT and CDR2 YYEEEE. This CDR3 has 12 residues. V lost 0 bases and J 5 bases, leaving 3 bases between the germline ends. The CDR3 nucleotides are TGTGCCAGCAGCTTGGTCAACAATGAGCAGTTCTTC. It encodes CASSLVNNEQFF.

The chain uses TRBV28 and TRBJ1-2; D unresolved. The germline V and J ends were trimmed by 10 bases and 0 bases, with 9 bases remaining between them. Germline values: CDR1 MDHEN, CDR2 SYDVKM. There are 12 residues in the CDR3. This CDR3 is CATGVSNYGYTF. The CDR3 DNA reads TGTGCCACCGGAGTGTCTAACTATGGCTACACCTTC.

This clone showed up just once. CDR3 residues: CASSLNTPPYNEQFF. The CDR3 bases are TGCGCCAGCAGCTTGAACACCCCCCCCTACAATGAGCAGTTCTTC. The J gene is TRBJ2-1, the V gene TRBV5-1; unclear D gene. The CDR3 contains 15 residues. Germline V lookup: CDR1 SGHRS, CDR2 YFSETQ. With 1 base removed from V and 2 bases from J, the gap between germline ends came to 10 bases. The full variable domain, its missing parts supplied by reference TRBV5-1 and TRBJ2-1, is KAGVTQTPRYLIKTRGQQVTLSCSPISGHRSVSWYQQTPGQGLQFLFEYFSETQRNKGNFPGRFSGRQFSNSRSEMNVSTLELGDSALYLCASSLNTPPYNEQFFGPGTRLTVL.

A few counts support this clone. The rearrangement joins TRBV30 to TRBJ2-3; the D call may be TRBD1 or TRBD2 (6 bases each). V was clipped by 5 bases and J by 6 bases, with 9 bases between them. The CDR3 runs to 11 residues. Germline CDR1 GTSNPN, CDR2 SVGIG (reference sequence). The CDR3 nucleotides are TGTGCCTGGGGGGGGCAGGATACGCAGTATTTT. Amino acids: CAWGGQDTQYF.

The CDR3, as DNA: TGTGCCAGCAGTGAGTCGGGCGTCTCCTACAATGAGCAGTTCTTC. Protein: CASSESGVSYNEQFF. The rearrangement uses TRBV2 and TRBJ2-1, with D unclear. V lost 3 bases and J 0 bases, leaving 9 bases between the germline ends. CDR1 SNHLY and CDR2 FYNNEI come from the germline V gene. The CDR3 is made up of 15 amino acids.

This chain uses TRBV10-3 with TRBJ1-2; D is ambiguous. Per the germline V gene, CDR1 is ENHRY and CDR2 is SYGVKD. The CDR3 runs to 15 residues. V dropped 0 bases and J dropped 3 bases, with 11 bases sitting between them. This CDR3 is CAISESTGTHYGYTF. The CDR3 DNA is TGTGCCATCAGTGAGTCGACGGGAACGCACTATGGCTACACCTTC.

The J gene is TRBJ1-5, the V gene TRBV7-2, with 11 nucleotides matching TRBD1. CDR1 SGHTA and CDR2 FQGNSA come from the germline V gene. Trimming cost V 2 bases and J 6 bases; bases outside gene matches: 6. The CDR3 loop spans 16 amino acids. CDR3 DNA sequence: TGTGCCAGCAGCTTATGGGGGACAGGGGGATCTCAGCCCCAGCATTTT. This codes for CASSLWGTGGSQPQHF.

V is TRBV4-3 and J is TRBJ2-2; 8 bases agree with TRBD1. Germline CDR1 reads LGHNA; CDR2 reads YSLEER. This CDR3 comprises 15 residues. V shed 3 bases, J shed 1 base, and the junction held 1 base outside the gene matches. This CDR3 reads CASSHGTGNTGELFF. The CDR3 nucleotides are TGCGCCAGCAGCCATGGGACAGGGAACACCGGGGAGCTGTTTTTT.

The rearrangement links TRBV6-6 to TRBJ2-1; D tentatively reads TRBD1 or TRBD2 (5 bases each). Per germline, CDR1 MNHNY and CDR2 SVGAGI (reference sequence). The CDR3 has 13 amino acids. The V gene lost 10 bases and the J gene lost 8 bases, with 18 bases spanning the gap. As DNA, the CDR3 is TGTGCCACCAATCGGGACGGAGGCGATGAGCAGTTCTTC. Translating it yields CATNRDGGDEQFF.

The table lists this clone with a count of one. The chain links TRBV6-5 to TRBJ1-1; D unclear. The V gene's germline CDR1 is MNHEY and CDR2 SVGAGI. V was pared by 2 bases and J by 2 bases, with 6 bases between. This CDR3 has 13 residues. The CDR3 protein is CASSYGGNTEAFF. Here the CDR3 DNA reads TGTGCCAGCAGTTACGGTGGAAACACTGAAGCTTTCTTT.

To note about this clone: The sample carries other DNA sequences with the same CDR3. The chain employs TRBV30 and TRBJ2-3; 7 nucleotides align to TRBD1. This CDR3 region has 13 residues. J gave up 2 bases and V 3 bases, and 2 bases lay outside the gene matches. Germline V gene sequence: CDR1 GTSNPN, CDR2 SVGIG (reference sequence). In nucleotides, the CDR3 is TGTGCCTGGAGAGGGACAGCCACAGATACGCAGTATTTT. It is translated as CAWRGTATDTQYF. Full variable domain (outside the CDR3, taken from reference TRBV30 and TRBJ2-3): SQTIHQWPATLVQPVGSPLSLECTVEGTSNPNLYWYRQAAGRGLQLLFYSVGIGQISSEVPQNLSASRPQDRQFILSSKKLLLSDSGFYLCAWRGTATDTQYFGPGTRLTVL.

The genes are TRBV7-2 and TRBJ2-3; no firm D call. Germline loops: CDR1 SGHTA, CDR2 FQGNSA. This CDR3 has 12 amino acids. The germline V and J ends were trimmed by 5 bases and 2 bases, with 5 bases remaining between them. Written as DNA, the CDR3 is TGTGCCAGCAGCCCTTTCACAGATACGCAGTATTTT. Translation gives CASSPFTDTQYF.

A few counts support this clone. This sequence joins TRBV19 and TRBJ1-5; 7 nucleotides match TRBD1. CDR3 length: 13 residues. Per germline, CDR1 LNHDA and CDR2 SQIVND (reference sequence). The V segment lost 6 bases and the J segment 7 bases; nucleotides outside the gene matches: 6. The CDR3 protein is CASRPGGDQPQHF. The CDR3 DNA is TGTGCCAGTAGGCCAGGGGGAGACCAGCCCCAGCATTTT.

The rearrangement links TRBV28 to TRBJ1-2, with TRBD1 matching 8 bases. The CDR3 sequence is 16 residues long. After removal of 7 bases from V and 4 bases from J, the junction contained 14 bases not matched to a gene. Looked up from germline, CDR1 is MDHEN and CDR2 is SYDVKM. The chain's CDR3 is CASTTGPTGGVYGYTF. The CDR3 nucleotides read TGTGCCAGCACCACGGGGCCCACAGGGGGGGTCTATGGCTACACCTTC.

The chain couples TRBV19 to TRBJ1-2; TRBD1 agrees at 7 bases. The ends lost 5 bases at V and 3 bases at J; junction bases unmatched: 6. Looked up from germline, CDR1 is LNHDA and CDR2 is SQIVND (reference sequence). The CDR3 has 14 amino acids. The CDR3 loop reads CASSPQGVDYGYTF. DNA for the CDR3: TGTGCCAGTAGTCCTCAGGGGGTGGACTATGGCTACACCTTC.

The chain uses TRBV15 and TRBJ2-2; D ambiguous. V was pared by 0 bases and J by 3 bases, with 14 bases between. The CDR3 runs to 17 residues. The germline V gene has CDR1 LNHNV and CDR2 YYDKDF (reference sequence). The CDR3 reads CATSRDQMVLDTGELFF. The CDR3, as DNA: TGTGCCACCAGCAGAGATCAAATGGTCCTCGACACCGGGGAGCTGTTTTTT.

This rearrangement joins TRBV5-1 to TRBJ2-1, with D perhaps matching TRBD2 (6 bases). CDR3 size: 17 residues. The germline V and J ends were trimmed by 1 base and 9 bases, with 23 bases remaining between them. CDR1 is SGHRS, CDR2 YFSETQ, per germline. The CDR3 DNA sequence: TGCGCCAGCAGCTTGCTGGGGGGTGGGCCCGGGGTGGTTGAGCAGTTCTTC. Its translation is CASSLLGGGPGVVEQFF. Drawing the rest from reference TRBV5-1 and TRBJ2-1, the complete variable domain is KAGVTQTPRYLIKTRGQQVTLSCSPISGHRSVSWYQQTPGQGLQFLFEYFSETQRNKGNFPGRFSGRQFSNSRSEMNVSTLELGDSALYLCASSLLGGGPGVVEQFFGPGTRLTVL.

CDR3 sequence (DNA): TGTGCCAGCAAGGGGAGTTCAATGAACACTGAAGCTTTCTTT. Translated, it gives CASKGSSMNTEAFF. The rearrangement joins TRBV6-1 to TRBJ1-1, with a possible D match to TRBD1 (5 bases). The CDR3 totals 14 residues. V gave up 7 bases and J gave up 0 bases, with 12 bases separating them. Looked up from germline, CDR1 is MNHNS and CDR2 is SASEGT.

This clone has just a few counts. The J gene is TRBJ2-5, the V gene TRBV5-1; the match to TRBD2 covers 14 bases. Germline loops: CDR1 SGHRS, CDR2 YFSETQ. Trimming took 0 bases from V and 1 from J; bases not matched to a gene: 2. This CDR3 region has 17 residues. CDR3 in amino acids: CASSLGGLAGGQETQYF. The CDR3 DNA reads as TGCGCCAGCAGCTTGGGAGGACTAGCGGGGGGCCAAGAGACCCAGTACTTC.

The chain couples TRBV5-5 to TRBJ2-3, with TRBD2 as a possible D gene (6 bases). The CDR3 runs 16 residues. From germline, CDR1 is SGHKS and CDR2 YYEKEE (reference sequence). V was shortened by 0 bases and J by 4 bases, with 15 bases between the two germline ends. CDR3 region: CASSLDGSGLSDTQYF. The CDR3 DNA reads TGTGCCAGCAGCTTGGATGGTAGCGGTTTGTCAGATACGCAGTATTTT.